One sample yielded the 7 T cell receptor beta chains listed below, sequenced in a study of CD8+ T cells in alopecia areata (dated by TCRdb to 2016 to 2019). The time point tag for this specimen amounts to: about 25 weeks on oral tofacitinib. The treatment or condition label, read with the paper, signifies: oral pan-JAK inhibitor, 5-10 mg twice daily. Library preparation employed the immunoSEQ multiplex PCR assay. RNA was extracted from all samples and reverse transcribed into cDNA, which served as template for TCR sequencing. Drawn from immuneACCESS, this table holds only the in-frame rearrangements with V and J called that TCRdb kept. Clones are partly lost; checked studies trace under half to an unresolved V gene and leave the rest unexplained. Present in this sample are 250,000 to 300,000 clones, 58% of which were seen just once. The ten largest clones add up to about 1.7% of the sample. Sequences were derived from CD4+ T cells sorted from blood, sampled at week 24, from a patient treated with tofacitinib. Source of these receptors: a human donor with alopecia areata.

This sequence joins TRBV6-1 and TRBJ1-5, with a weak D call TRBD1 (5 bases). This CDR3 is built from 13 residues. Germline V CDR1 and CDR2: MNHNS, SASEGT. V dropped 8 bases and J dropped 3 bases, with 11 bases sitting between them. DNA of the CDR3: TGTGCCAGCGTCGGGACCCCCAATCAGCCCCAGCATTTT. As protein: CASVGTPNQPQHF.

The chain couples TRBV6-5 to TRBJ1-6; 7 positions match TRBD1. Trimming took 6 bases from V and 6 from J; bases not matched to a gene: 8. Per germline, CDR1 MNHEY and CDR2 SVGAGI. The CDR3 contains 15 residues. Here the CDR3 reads CASRPSTGPNSPLHF. The CDR3 nucleotides are TGTGCCAGCAGACCCTCGACAGGGCCTAATTCACCCCTCCACTTT.

CDR3 nucleotide sequence: TGTGCCAGCAGTTGGACAGGGAACGAGCAGTACTTC. Amino acid sequence: CASSWTGNEQYF. J is TRBJ2-7 and V is TRBV28; 8 bases line up with TRBD1. Germline assignment: CDR1 MDHEN and CDR2 SYDVKM. V shed 4 bases and J 5 bases; nucleotides not matched to a gene: 1. This CDR3 is 12 amino acids long. Combining the CDR3 with reference TRBV28 and TRBJ2-7 gives the whole variable domain DVKVTQSSRYLVKRTGEKVFLECVQDMDHENMFWYRQDPGLGLRLIYFSYDVKMKEKGDIPEGYSVSREKKERFSLILESASTNQTSMYLCASSWTGNEQYFGPGTRLTVT.

This clone was detected a few times. The V call is TRBV6-5, the J call TRBJ2-1; D might be TRBD2 (5 bases). V was clipped by 0 bases and J by 2 bases, with 8 bases between them. This CDR3 contains 15 residues. Germline V gives CDR1 MNHEY, CDR2 SVGAGI. The CDR3 nucleotides are TGTGCCAGCAGTTACTCGGAGGTTACCTACAATGAGCAGTTCTTC. Translation: CASSYSEVTYNEQFF.

This sequence joins TRBV23-1 and TRBJ1-2, with a possible D match to TRBD1 (5 bases). TRBV23-1 is an ORF; its function is uncertain. The CDR3 sequence is 16 residues long. Trimming cost V 8 bases and J 8 bases, with 27 bases left between them. DNA of the CDR3: TGCGCCAGCGTACAGCCGACTGACAGACGACCTCTCGGCTACACCTTC. It is translated as CASVQPTDRRPLGYTF.

This chain connects TRBV27 to TRBJ2-3; D is uncertain. The germline V gene encodes CDR1 MNHEY and CDR2 SMNVEV (reference sequence). The germline V and J ends were trimmed by 1 base and 2 bases, with 10 bases remaining between them. CDR3 length equals 15 residues. CDR3 nucleotide sequence: TGTGCCAGCAGTTTATTACGGTCCTTCACAGATACGCAGTATTTT. It codes for CASSLLRSFTDTQYF.

This clone has only a few counts. The rearrangement joins TRBV29-1 to TRBJ2-7; D might be TRBD1 or TRBD2, each matching 5 bases. V was pared by 5 bases and J by 5 bases, with 19 bases between. Germline CDR1 SQVTM, CDR2 ANQGSEA. The CDR3 runs 14 residues. The CDR3 nucleotides read TGCAGCGTTAGGAAAGGGACCGCTACTGACGAGCAGTACTTC. This encodes CSVRKGTATDEQYF.